This T cell receptor beta chain derives from a study of blood T cell repertoires in COVID-19. The CDR3 extends over 16 amino acids. Germline V gene data show CDR1 as SGHNT and CDR2 as YYREEE (reference sequence). V gave up 0 bases and J gave up 2 bases; unmatched junction bases: 2. Study processing details: From reference gene primer amplification, estimates of nucleated cell counts were derived. The method was immunoSEQ multiplex PCR; TCRdb's version includes in-frame clones alone and lacks a portion of them. The D gene and trimming were derived from the DNA, and the V and J assignments and clone size from that table. The repertoire has some 350,000 clones, 87% of them found once; the top ten carry approximately 5%. Participants were aged about 18 to 89 years from more than 20 US areas. Cohort allocation depended upon clinical history that participants reported. The recovered donors of Cohort 3 showed two negative PCRs, clearance, or symptom resolution.

The source material was PBMCs or T cells enriched from blood (not recorded which). The origin of this receptor is a woman in her thirties who had recovered from COVID-19. The rearrangement links TRBV5-4 to TRBJ1-3, with TRBD1 identical over 10 bases. The CDR3 region has the DNA TGTGCCAGCAGCTTGGGACAGGGGGCGCCTGGAAACACCATATATTTT. Translated: CASSLGQGAPGNTIYF.